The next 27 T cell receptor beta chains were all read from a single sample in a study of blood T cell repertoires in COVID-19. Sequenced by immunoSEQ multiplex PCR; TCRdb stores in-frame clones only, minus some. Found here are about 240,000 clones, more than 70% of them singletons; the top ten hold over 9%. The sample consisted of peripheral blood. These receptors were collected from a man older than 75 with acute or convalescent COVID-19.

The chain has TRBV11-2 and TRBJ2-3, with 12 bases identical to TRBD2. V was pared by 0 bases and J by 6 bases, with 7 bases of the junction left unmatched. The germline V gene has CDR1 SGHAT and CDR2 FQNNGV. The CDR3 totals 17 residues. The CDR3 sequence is CASSLDRGLAGLDTQYF. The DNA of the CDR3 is TGTGCCAGCAGCTTAGATCGGGGACTAGCGGGCCTGGATACGCAGTATTTT.

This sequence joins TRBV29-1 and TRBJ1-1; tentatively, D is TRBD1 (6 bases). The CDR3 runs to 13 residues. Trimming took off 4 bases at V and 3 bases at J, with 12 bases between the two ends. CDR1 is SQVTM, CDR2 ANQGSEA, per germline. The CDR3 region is CSVGRGAHTEAFF. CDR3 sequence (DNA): TGCAGCGTTGGCCGGGGGGCACACACTGAAGCTTTCTTT.

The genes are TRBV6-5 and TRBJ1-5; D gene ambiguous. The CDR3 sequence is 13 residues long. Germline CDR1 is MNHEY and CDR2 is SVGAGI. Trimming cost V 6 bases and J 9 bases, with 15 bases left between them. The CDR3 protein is CASREGTTRPQHF. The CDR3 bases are TGTGCCAGCAGGGAGGGTACTACCCGGCCCCAGCATTTT.

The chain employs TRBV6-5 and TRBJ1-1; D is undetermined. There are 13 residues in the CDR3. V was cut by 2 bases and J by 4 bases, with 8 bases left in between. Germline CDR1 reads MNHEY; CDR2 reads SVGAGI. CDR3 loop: CASSYRPGTEAFF. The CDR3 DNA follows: TGTGCCAGCAGTTACCGCCCGGGCACTGAAGCTTTCTTT.

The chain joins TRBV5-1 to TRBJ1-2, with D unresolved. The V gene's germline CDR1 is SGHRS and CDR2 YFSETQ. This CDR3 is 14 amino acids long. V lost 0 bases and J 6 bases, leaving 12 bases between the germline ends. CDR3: CASSLGRSTHGYTF. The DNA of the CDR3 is TGCGCCAGCAGCTTGGGGAGGTCGACCCATGGCTACACCTTC.

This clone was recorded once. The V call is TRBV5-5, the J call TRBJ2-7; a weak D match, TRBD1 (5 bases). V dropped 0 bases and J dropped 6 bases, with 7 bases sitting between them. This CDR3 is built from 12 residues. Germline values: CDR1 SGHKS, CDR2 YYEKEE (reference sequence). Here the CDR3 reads CASSLEGIEQYF. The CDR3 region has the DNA TGTGCCAGCAGCTTGGAGGGGATCGAGCAGTACTTC.

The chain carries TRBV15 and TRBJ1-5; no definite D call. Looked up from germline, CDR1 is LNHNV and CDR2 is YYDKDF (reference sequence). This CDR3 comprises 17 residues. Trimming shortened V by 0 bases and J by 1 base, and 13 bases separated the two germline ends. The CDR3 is CATSRDKQAASNQPQHF. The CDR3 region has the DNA TGTGCCACCAGCAGAGATAAGCAGGCCGCCAGCAATCAGCCCCAGCATTTT.

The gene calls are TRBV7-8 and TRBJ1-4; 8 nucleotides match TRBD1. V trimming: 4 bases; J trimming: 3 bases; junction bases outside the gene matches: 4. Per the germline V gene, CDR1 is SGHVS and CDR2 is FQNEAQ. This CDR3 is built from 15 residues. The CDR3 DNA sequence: TGTGCCAGCAGCTGGCCAGGGGGCGCTAATGAAAAACTGTTTTTT. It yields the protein CASSWPGGANEKLFF.

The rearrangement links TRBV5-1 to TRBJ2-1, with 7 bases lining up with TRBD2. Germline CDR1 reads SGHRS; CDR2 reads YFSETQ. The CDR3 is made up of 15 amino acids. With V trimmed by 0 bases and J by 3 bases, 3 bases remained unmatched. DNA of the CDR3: TGCGCCAGCAGCTTGGCCCCGGGGGGCTACAATGAGCAGTTCTTC. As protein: CASSLAPGGYNEQFF.

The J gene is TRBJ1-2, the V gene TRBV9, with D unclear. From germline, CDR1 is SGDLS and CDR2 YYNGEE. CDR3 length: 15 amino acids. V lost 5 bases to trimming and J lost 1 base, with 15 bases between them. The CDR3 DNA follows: TGTGCCAGCAGTGCTCCCCTCGGTCTTAACTATGGCTACACCTTC. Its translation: CASSAPLGLNYGYTF.

The CDR3 loop reads CATSDTGGASQPQHF. CDR3 bases: TGTGCCACCAGTGACACAGGGGGCGCATCCCAGCCCCAGCATTTT. This chain links TRBV24-1 with TRBJ1-5; 9 nucleotides agree with TRBD1. In germline, CDR1 is KGHDR, CDR2 SFDVKD. This CDR3 is 15 amino acids long. J lost 7 bases, V lost 4 bases, and 7 bases had no gene match.

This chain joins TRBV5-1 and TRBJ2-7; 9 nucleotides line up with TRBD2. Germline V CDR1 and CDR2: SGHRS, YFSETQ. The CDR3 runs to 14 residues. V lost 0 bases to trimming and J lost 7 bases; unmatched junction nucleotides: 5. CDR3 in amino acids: CASSLDSGRREQYF. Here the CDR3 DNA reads TGCGCCAGCAGCTTGGACAGCGGGAGGAGGGAGCAGTACTTC.

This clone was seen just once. The DNA of the CDR3 is TGTGCCAGCAGTTCCGAGGGACTCTCGAGGCAGCCCCAGCATTTT. Protein sequence: CASSSEGLSRQPQHF. The rearrangement links TRBV27 to TRBJ1-5, with D perhaps TRBD1 (5 bases). Trimming removed 4 bases at V and 7 bases at J, with 17 bases between. Germline V lookup: CDR1 MNHEY, CDR2 SMNVEV (reference sequence). CDR3 size: 15 residues.

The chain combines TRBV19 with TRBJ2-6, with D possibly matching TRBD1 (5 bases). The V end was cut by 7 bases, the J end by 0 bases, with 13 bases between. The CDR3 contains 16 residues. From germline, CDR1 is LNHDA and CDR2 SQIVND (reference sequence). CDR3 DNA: TGTGCCAGTAAAAGGGGATTAGACTCTGGGGCCAACGTCCTGACTTTC. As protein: CASKRGLDSGANVLTF.

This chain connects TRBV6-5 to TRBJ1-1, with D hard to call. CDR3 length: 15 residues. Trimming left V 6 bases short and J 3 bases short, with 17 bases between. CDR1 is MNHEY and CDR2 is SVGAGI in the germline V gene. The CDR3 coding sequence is TGTGCCAGCAGGGGTGCTAGGGAGGCGGACACTGAAGCTTTCTTT. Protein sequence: CASRGAREADTEAFF.

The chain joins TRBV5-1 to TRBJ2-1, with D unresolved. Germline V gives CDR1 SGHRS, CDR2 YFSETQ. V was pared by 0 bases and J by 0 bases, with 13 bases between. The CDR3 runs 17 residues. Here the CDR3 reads CASSLATDVDSYNEQFF. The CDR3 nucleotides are TGCGCCAGCAGCTTGGCTACAGACGTTGACTCCTACAATGAGCAGTTCTTC.

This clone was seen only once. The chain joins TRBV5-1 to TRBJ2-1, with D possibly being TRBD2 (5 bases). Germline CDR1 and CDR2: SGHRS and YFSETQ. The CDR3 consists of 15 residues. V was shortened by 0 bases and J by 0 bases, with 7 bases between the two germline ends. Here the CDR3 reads CASSLDTSSYNEQFF. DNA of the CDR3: TGCGCCAGCAGCTTGGATACTAGCTCCTACAATGAGCAGTTCTTC.

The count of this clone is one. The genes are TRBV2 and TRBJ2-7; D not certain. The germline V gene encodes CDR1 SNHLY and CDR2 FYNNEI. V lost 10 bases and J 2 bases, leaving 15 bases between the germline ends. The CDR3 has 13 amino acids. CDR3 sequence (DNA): TGTGCCACCAGCGAAGGCGTCCCCTACGAGCAGTACTTC. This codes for CATSEGVPYEQYF.

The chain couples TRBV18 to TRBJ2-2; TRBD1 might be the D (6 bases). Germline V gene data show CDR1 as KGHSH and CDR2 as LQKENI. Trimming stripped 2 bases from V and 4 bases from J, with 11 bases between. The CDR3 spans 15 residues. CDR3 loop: CASSPEGRGTGELFF. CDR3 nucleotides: TGTGCCAGCTCACCAGAGGGCAGGGGCACCGGGGAGCTGTTTTTT.

The CDR3 reads CASRLLAGAGDTQYF. For the CDR3, the DNA is TGTGCCAGCAGGCTCCTAGCGGGAGCAGGTGATACGCAGTATTTT. The chain joins TRBV5-4 to TRBJ2-3; 10 positions match TRBD2. The V and J ends lost 5 bases and 6 bases, in that order; junction bases with no gene match: 9. Germline CDR1 SGHNT, CDR2 YYREEE (reference sequence). CDR3 size: 15 residues.

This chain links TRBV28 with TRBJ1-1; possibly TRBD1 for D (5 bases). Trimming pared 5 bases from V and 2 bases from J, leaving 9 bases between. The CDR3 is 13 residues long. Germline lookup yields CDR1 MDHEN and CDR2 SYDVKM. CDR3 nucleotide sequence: TGTGCCAGCAGTCGACAGTTCAACACTGAAGCTTTCTTT. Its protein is CASSRQFNTEAFF.

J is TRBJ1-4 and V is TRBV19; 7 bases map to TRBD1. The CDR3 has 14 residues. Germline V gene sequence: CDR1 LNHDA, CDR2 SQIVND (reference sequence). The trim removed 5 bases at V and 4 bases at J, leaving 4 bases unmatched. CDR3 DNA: TGTGCCAGTAGTCGGGGACAGATTAATGAAAAACTGTTTTTT. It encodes CASSRGQINEKLFF.

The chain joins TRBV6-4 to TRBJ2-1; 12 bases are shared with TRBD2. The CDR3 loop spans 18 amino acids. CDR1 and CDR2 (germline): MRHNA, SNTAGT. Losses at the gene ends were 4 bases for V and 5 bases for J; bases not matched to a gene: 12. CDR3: CASSAVLAGGPGDNEQFF. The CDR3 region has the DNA TGTGCCAGCAGTGCGGTCCTAGCGGGGGGGCCGGGGGACAATGAGCAGTTCTTC.

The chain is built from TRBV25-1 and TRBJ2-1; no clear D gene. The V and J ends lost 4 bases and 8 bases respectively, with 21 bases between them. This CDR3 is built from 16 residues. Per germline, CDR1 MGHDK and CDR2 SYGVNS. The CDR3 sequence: CASSGPSSSLGDEQFF. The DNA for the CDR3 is TGTGCCAGCAGTGGTCCTAGTAGTTCCCTAGGTGATGAGCAGTTCTTC.

CDR3: CASRGGVDQGYTF. The CDR3 DNA reads as TGTGCCAGCCGGGGGGGTGTGGATCAGGGCTACACCTTC. This chain joins TRBV6-5 and TRBJ1-2; possible D gene TRBD1, 5 bases. Germline V gene lookup returns CDR1 MNHEY and CDR2 SVGAGI. The CDR3 consists of 13 residues. Deletions cut 8 bases from V and 8 bases from J, with 18 bases between.

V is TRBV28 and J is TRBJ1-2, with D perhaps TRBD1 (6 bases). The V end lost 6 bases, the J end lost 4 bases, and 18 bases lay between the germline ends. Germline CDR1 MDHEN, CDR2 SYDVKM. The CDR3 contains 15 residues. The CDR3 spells CASSRWGGVSYGYTF. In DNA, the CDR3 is TGTGCCAGCAGCAGATGGGGGGGCGTCTCCTATGGCTACACCTTC.

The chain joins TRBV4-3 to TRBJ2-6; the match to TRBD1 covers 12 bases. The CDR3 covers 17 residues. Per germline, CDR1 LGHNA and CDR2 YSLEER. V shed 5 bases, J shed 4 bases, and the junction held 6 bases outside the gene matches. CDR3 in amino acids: CASSLGQGAAGANVLTF. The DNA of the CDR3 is TGCGCCAGCAGCTTGGGACAGGGGGCGGCGGGGGCCAACGTCCTGACTTTC.